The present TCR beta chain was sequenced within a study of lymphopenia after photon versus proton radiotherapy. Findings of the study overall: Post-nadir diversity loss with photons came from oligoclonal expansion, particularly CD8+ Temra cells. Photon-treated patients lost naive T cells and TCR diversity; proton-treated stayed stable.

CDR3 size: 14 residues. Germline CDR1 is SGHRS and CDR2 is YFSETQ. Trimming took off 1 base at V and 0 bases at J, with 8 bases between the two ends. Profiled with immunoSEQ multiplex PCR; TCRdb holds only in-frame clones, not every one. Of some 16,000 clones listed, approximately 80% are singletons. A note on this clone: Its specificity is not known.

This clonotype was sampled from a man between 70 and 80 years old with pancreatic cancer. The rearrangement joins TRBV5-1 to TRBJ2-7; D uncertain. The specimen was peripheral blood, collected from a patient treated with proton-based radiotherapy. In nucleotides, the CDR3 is TGCGCCAGCAGCTTGTTTGCAAGCTCCTACGAGCAGTACTTC. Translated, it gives CASSLFASSYEQYF.